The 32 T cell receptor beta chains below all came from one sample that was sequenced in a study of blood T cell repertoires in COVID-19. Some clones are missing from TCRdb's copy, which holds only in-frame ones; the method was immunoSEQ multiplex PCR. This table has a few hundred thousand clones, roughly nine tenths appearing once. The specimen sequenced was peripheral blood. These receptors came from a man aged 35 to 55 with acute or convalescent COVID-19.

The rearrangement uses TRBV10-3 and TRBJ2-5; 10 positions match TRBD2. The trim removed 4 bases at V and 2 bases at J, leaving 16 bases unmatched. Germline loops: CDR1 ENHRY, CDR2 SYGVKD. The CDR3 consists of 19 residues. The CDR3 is CAISGPSISGGTSQETQYF. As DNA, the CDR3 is TGTGCCATCAGTGGTCCGAGTATTAGCGGGGGGACCTCTCAAGAGACCCAGTACTTC.

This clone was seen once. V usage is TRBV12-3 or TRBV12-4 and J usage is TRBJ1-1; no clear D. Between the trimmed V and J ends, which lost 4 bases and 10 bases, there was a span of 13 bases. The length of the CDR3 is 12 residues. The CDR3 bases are TGTGCCAGCAGTTCGCGGCCATTGGGAGCTTTCTTT. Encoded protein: CASSSRPLGAFF.

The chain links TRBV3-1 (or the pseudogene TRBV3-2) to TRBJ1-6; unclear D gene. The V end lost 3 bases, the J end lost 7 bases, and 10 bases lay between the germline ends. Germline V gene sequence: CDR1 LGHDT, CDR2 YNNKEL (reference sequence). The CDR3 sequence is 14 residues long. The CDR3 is CASSHRHVNSPLHF. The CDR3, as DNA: TGTGCCAGCAGCCACCGACACGTAAATTCACCCCTCCACTTT.

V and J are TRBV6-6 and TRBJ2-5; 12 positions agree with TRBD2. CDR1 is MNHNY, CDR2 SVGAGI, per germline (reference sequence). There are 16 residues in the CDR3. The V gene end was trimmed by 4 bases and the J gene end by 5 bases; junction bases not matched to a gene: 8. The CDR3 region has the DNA TGTGCCAGCAGTTTCAGAGGACTAGCGGGGATGGAGACCCAGTACTTC. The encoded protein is CASSFRGLAGMETQYF.

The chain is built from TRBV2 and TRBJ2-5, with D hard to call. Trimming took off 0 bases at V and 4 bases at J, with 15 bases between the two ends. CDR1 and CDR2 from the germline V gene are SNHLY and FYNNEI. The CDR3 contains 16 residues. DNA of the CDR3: TGTGCCAGCAGTGAAGCGACGTTTCCGCCGGGAGAGACCCAGTACTTC. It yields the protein CASSEATFPPGETQYF.

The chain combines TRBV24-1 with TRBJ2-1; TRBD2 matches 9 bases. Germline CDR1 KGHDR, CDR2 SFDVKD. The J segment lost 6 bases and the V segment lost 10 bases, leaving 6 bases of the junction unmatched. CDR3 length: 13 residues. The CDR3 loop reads CATSGRIGNEQFF. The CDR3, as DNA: TGTGCCACTAGCGGGAGAATCGGCAATGAGCAGTTCTTC.

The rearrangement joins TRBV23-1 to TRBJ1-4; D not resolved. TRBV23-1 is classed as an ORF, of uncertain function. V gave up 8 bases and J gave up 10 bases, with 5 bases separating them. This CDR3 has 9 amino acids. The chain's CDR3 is CASLRKLFF. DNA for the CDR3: TGCGCCAGCCTTCGAAAACTGTTTTTT.

The chain's CDR3 is CASRGWTTPHNEQFF. CDR3 DNA: TGTGCCAGCAGGGGATGGACTACCCCCCACAATGAGCAGTTCTTC. The rearrangement links TRBV11-1 to TRBJ2-1, with TRBD2 as a possible D gene (6 bases). CDR1 is SGHAT and CDR2 is FQDESV in the germline V gene (reference sequence). The CDR3 sequence is 15 residues long. Trimming stripped 6 bases from V and 5 bases from J, with 17 bases between.

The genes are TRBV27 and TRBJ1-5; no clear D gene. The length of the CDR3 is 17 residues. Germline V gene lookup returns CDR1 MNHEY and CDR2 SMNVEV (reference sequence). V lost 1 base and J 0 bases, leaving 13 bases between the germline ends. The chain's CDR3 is CASSLWYSSYSNQPQHF. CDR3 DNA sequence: TGTGCCAGCAGTTTATGGTACAGCAGTTATAGCAATCAGCCCCAGCATTTT.

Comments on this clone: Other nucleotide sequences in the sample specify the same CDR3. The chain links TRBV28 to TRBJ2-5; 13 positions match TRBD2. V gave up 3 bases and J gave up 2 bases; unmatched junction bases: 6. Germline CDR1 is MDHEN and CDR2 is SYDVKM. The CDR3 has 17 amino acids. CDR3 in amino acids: CASSLLGTSGEQETQYF. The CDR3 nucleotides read TGTGCCAGCAGTTTGCTCGGGACTAGCGGGGAACAAGAGACCCAGTACTTC.

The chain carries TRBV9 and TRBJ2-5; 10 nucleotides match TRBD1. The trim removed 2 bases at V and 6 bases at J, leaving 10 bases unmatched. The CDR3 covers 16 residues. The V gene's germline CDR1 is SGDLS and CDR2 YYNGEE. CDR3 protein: CASSVSRDRGAKTQYF. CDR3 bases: TGTGCCAGCAGCGTTTCCCGGGACAGGGGCGCAAAGACCCAGTACTTC.

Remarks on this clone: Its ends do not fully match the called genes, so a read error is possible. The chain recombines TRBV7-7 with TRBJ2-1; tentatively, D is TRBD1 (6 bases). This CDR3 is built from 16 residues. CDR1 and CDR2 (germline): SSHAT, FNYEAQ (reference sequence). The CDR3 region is CASSPRGRSSYNEQFF. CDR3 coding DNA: TGTGCTAGCAGCCCCAGGGGCCGATCTTCTTACAATGAGCAGTTCTTC.

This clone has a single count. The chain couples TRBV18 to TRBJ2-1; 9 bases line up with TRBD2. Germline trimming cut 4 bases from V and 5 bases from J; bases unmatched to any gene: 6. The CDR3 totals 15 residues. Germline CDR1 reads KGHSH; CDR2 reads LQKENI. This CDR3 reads CASSRLTSGHNEQFF. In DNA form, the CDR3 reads TGTGCCAGCTCACGCCTGACTAGCGGACACAATGAGCAGTTCTTC.

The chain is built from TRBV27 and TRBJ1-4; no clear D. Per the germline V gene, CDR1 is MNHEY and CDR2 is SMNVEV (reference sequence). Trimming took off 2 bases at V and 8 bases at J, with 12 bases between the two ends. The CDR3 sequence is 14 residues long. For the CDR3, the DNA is TGTGCCAGCAGTTTACTCGCAGCGCGCGAAAAACTGTTTTTT. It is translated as CASSLLAAREKLFF.

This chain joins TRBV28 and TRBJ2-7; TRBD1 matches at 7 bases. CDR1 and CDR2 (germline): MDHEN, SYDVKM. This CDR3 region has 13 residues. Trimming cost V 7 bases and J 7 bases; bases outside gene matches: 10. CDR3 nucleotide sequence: TGTGCCAGCACGAATGACAGGGCTCGGGAGCAGTACTTC. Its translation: CASTNDRAREQYF.

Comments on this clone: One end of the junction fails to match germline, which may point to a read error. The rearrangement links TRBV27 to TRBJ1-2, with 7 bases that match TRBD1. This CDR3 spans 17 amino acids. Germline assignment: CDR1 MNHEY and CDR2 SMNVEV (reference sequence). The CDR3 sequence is CASSSNDRAITLYGHTF. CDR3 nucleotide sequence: TGTGCCAGCAGTTCGAACGACAGGGCCATAACTCTCTATGGCCACACCTTC.

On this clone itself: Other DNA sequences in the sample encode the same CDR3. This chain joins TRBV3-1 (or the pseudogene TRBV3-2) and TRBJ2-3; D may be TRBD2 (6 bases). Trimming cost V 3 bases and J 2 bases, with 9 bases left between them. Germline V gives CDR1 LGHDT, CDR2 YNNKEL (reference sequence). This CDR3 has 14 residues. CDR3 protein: CASSQGGDTDTQYF. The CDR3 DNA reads TGTGCCAGCAGCCAGGGCGGGGACACAGATACGCAGTATTTT.

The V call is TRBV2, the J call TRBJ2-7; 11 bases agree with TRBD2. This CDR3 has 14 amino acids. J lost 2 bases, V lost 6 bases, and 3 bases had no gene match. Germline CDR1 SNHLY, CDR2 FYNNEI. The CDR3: CASRPGLAAYEQYF. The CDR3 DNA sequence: TGTGCCAGCAGGCCGGGACTAGCGGCCTACGAGCAGTACTTC. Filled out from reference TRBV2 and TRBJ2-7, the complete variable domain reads EPEVTQTPSHQVTQMGQEVILRCVPISNHLYFYWYRQILGQKVEFLVSFYNNEISEKSEIFDDQFSVERPDGSNFTLKIRSTKLEDSAMYFCASRPGLAAYEQYFGPGTRLTVT.

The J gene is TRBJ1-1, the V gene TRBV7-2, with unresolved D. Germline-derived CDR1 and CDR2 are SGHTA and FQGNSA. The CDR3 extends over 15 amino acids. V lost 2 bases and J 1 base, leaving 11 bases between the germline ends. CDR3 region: CASSLRGPGNTEAFF. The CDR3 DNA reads TGTGCCAGCAGCTTAAGAGGGCCGGGGAACACTGAAGCTTTCTTT.

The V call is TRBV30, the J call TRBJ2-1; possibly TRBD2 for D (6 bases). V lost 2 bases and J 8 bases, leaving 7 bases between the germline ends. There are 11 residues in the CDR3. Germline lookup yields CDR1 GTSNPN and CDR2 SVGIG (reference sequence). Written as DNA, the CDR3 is TGTGCCTGGAGTCGCGGGGATGAGCAGTTCTTC. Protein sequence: CAWSRGDEQFF.

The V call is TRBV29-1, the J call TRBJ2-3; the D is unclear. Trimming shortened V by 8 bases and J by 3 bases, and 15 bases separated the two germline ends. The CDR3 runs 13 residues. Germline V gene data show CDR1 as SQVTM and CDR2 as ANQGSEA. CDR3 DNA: TGCAGCCACTCTGAAACCAAGACAGATACGCAGTATTTT. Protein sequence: CSHSETKTDTQYF.

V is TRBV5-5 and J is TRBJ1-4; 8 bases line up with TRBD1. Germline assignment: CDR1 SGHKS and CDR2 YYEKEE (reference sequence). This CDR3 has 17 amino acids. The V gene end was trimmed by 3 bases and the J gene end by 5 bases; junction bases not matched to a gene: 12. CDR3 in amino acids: CASSSNRHRGTNEKLFF. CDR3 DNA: TGTGCCAGCAGCTCTAACCGTCACAGGGGGACAAATGAAAAACTGTTTTTT.

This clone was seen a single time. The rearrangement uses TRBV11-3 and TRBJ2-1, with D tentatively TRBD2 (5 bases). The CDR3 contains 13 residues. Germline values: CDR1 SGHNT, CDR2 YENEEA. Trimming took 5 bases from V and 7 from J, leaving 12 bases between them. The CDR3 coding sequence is TGTGCCAGCAGCCCCGGGATTAGGAATGAGCAGTTCTTC. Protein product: CASSPGIRNEQFF. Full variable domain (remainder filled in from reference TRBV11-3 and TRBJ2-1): EAGVVQSPRYKIIEKKQPVAFWCNPISGHNTLYWYLQNLGQGPELLIRYENEEAVDDSQLPKDRFSAERLKGVDSTLKIQPAELGDSAVYLCASSPGIRNEQFFGPGTRLTVL.

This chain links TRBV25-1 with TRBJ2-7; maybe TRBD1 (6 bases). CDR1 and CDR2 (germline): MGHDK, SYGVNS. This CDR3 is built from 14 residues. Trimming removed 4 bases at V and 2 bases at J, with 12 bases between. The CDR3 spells CASSGGHGAYEQYF. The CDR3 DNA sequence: TGTGCCAGCAGTGGGGGACATGGGGCCTACGAGCAGTACTTC.

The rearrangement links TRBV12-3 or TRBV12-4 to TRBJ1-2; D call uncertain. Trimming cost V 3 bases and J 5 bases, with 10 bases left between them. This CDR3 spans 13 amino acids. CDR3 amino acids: CASSLSVAYGYTF. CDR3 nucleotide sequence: TGTGCCAGCAGTTTGAGTGTTGCGTATGGCTACACCTTC.

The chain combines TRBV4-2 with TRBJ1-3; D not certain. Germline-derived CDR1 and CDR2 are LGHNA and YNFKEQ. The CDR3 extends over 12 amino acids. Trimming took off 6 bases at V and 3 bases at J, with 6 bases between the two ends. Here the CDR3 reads CASSPGGNTIYF. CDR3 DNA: TGTGCCAGCAGTCCAGGTGGAAACACCATATATTTT.

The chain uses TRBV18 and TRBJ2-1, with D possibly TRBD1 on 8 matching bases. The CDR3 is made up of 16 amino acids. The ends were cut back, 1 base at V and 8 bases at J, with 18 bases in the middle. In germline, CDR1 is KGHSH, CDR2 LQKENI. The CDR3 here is CASSPRPRQGRDEQFF. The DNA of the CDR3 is TGTGCCAGCTCACCACGACCTCGACAGGGGAGGGATGAGCAGTTCTTC.

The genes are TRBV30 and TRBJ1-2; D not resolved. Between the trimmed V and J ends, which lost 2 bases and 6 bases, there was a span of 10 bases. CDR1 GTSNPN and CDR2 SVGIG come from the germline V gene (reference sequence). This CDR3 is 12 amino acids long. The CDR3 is CAWSSGSNGYTF. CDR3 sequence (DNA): TGTGCCTGGAGTTCCGGGAGTAATGGCTACACCTTC.

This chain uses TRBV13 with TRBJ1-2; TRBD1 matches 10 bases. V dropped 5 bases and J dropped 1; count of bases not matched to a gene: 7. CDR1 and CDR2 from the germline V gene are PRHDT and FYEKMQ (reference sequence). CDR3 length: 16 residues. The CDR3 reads CASSQEGTGVNYGYTF. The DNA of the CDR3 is TGTGCCAGCAGCCAAGAAGGGACAGGGGTTAACTATGGCTACACCTTC.

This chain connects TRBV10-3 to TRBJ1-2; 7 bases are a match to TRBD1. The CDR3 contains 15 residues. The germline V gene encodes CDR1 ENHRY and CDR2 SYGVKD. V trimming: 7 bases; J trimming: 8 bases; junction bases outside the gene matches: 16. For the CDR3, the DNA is TGTGCCATCAATTCACACAATCCAGGGGGTGAGGGCTACACCTTC. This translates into CAINSHNPGGEGYTF.

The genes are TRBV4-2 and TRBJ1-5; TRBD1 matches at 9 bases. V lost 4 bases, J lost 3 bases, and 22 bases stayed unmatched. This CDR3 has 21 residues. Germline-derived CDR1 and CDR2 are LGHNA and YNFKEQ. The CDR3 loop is CASSPIPRPRTGDPDNQPQHF. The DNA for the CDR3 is TGTGCCAGCAGCCCCATCCCCCGCCCCCGGACAGGGGATCCTGACAATCAGCCCCAGCATTTT.

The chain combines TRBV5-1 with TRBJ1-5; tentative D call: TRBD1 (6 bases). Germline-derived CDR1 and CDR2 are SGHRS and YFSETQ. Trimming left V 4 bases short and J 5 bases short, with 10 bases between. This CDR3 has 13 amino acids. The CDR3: CASSKNRDQPQHF. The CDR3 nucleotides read TGCGCCAGCAGCAAGAACAGGGATCAGCCCCAGCATTTT.